The subject of this entry is one T cell receptor beta chain. The assay was immunoSEQ multiplex PCR, and TCRdb's table has in-frame clones only and misses some. The sample lists roughly 150,000 clones; about nine tenths were seen once. The data are from a study of control samples from healthy donors and cancer patients. Germline V gene lookup returns CDR1 LGHDT and CDR2 YNNKEL (reference sequence). After removal of 5 bases from V and 1 base from J, the junction contained 7 bases not matched to a gene. The CDR3 contains 15 residues. The TCR was taken from a man younger than 45 in good health. V and J are TRBV3-1 (or the pseudogene TRBV3-2) and TRBJ2-7; 8 bases are shared with TRBD1. The sequenced sample was blood. CDR3 sequence: CASSKTRTGSYEQYF. DNA for the CDR3: TGTGCCAGCAGCAAGACGCGGACAGGGTCCTACGAGCAGTACTTC.